These T cell receptor beta chains were read from a single sample in a study of T-cell reconstitution after alpha-beta-depleted transplantation in children. Each CDR3 protein gets one entry after TCRdb re-called the PCR reads with MiXCR. The table has about 540,000 distinct CDR3 sequences, 15% to 20% seen once. The source was PBMCs from the stem cell graft donor, collected from the stem cell graft. The receptors shown here come from a human donor who donated a stem cell graft to a child with acute lymphoblastic leukemia. CDR3s include the opening cysteine and the closing phenylalanine or tryptophan. Each record gives: clone size, V gene, D gene, J gene, CDR3 DNA, CDR3 protein. The D gene is left open where the match is weak. A clone size is listed for some rows: how often the clone was seen (once, few, many), or a class if it is expanded.

clone size: -; V gene: TRBV5-1; D gene: TRBD1; J gene: TRBJ1-1; CDR3 DNA: TGCGCCAGCGCTACCCCGGGACAGGGGCGTGGAGCTTTCTTT; CDR3 protein: CASATPGQGRGAFF
clone size: many; V gene: TRBV7-2; D gene: TRBD2; J gene: TRBJ2-7; CDR3 DNA: TGTGCCAGCAGCCGTAGCGGGAGTTACGAGCAGTACTTC; CDR3 protein: CASSRSGSYEQYF
clone size: few; V gene: TRBV5-6; D gene: -; J gene: TRBJ2-3; CDR3 DNA: TGTGCCAGCAGCTTGGGGGCGGTGAGCACAGATACGCAGTATTTT; CDR3 protein: CASSLGAVSTDTQYF
clone size: few; V gene: TRBV29-1; D gene: TRBD1; J gene: TRBJ1-2; CDR3 DNA: TGCAGCGTTGAAAGACAGGGAGGAGGTGGCTACACCTTC; CDR3 protein: CSVERQGGGGYTF
clone size: -; V gene: TRBV5-8; D gene: -; J gene: TRBJ1-3; CDR3 DNA: TGTGCCAGCAGCCCAGAATGGGGACGGCAAAGTGGAAACACCATATATTTT; CDR3 protein: CASSPEWGRQSGNTIYF
clone size: -; V gene: TRBV20-1; D gene: -; J gene: TRBJ2-1; CDR3 DNA: TGCAGTGCTAGAAATCTTTCCTCCCTTAATGAGCAGTTCTTC; CDR3 protein: CSARNLSSLNEQFF
clone size: many; V gene: TRBV13; D gene: TRBD2; J gene: TRBJ2-3; CDR3 DNA: TGTGCCAGCAGCTTGTTTGGGACTAGCGACACAGATACGCAGTATTTT; CDR3 protein: CASSLFGTSDTDTQYF
clone size: many; V gene: TRBV11-1; D gene: -; J gene: TRBJ1-1; CDR3 DNA: TGTGCCAGCAGCCCCTGGGCCCTTTCGTTGGGGACTGAAGCTTTCTTT; CDR3 protein: CASSPWALSLGTEAFF
clone size: many; V gene: TRBV28; D gene: -; J gene: TRBJ2-7; CDR3 DNA: TGTGCCAGCAGTAGGGGCTCCTACGAGCAGTACTTC; CDR3 protein: CASSRGSYEQYF
clone size: few; V gene: TRBV9; D gene: -; J gene: TRBJ2-3; CDR3 DNA: TGTGCCAGCTCCAGGAGGGGACGGCTCACAGATACGCAGTATTTT; CDR3 protein: CASSRRGRLTDTQYF
clone size: few; V gene: TRBV12-3/TRBV12-4; D gene: -; J gene: TRBJ2-5; CDR3 DNA: TGTGCCAGGGCGGAAGAGACCCAGTACTTC; CDR3 protein: CARAEETQYF
clone size: once; V gene: TRBV5-1; D gene: -; J gene: TRBJ2-5; CDR3 DNA: TGCGCCAGCAGCTACTACCGTTCACAGGGTCGGTTTGAAGAGACCCAGTACTTC; CDR3 protein: CASSYYRSQGRFEETQYF
clone size: -; V gene: TRBV23-1; D gene: -; J gene: TRBJ2-5; CDR3 DNA: TGCGCCAGCAGCCTGACGGGCGAGTACCAAGAGACCCAGTACTTC; CDR3 protein: CASSLTGEYQETQYF
clone size: -; V gene: TRBV20-1; D gene: -; J gene: TRBJ2-1; CDR3 DNA: TGCAGTGCCCGGGGGCGCGAACAGTACAATGAGCAGTTCTTC; CDR3 protein: CSARGREQYNEQFF